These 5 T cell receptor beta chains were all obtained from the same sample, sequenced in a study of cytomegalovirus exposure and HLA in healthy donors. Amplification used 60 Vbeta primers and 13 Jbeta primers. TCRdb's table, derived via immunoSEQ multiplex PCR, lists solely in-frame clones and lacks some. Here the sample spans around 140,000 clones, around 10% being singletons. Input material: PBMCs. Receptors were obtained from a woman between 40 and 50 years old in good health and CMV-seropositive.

CDR3 DNA sequence: TGTGCCAGCAGTTCGACTAGAGTAGCCTACAATGAGCAGTTCTTC. Protein product: CASSSTRVAYNEQFF. V gene TRBV2 combines with J gene TRBJ2-1; a weak D match, TRBD2 (6 bases). The germline V gene has CDR1 SNHLY and CDR2 FYNNEI. Trimming took off 5 bases at V and 2 bases at J, with 13 bases between the two ends. This CDR3 comprises 15 residues. Looking up the rest from reference TRBV2 and TRBJ2-1 gives the full variable domain: EPEVTQTPSHQVTQMGQEVILRCVPISNHLYFYWYRQILGQKVEFLVSFYNNEISEKSEIFDDQFSVERPDGSNFTLKIRSTKLEDSAMYFCASSSTRVAYNEQFFGPGTRLTVL.

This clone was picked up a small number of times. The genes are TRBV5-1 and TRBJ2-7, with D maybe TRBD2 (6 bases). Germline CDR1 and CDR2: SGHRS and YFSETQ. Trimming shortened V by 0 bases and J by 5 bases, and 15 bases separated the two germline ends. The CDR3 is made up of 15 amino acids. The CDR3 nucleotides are TGCGCCAGCAGCTTGGAAGCGGCGGGATCTGACGAGCAGTACTTC. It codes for CASSLEAAGSDEQYF.

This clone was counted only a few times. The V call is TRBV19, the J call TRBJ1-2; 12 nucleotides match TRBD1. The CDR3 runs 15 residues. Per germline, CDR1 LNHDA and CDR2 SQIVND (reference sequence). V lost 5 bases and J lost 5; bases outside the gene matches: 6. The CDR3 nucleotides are TGTGCCAGTAGTCCGACGGGACAGGGGGCATATGGCTACACCTTC. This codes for CASSPTGQGAYGYTF. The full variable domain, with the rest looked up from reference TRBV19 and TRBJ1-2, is DGGITQSPKYLFRKEGQNVTLSCEQNLNHDAMYWYRQDPGQGLRLIYYSQIVNDFQKGDIAEGYSVSREKKESFPLTVTSAQKNPTAFYLCASSPTGQGAYGYTFGSGTRLTVV.

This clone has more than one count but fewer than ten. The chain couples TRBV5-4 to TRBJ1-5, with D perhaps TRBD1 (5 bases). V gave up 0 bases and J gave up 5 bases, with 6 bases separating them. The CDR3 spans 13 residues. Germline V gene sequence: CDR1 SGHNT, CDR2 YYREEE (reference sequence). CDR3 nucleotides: TGTGCCAGCAGCTTGGAGACAGATCAGCCCCAGCATTTT. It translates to CASSLETDQPQHF.

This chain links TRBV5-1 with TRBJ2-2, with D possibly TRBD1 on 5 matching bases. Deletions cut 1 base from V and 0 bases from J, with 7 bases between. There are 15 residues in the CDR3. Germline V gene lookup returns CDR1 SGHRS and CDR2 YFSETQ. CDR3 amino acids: CASSLQTANTGELFF. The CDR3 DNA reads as TGCGCCAGCAGCTTGCAGACAGCGAACACCGGGGAGCTGTTTTTT.